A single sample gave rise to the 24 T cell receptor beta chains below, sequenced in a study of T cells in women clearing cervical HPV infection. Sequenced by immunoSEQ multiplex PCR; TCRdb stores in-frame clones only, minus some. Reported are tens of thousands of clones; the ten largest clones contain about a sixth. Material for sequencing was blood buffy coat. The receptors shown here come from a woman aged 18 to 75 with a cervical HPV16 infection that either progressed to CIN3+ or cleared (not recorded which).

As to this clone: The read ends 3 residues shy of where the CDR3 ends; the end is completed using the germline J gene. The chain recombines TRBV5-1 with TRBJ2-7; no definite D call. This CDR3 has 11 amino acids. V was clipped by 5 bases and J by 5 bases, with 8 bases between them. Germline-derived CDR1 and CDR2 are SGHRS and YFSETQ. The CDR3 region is CASRSGDEQYF. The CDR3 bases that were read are TGCGCCAGCAGATCGGGTGACGAG.

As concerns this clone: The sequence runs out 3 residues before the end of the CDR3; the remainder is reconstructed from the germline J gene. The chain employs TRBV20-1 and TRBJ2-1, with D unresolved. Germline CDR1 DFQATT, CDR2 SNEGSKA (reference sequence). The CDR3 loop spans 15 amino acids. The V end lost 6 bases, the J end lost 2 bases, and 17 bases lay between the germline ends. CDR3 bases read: TGCAGTGCCATACTCCCCCGCTCCACCTACAATGAG. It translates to CSAILPRSTYNE. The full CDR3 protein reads CSAILPRSTYNEQFF.

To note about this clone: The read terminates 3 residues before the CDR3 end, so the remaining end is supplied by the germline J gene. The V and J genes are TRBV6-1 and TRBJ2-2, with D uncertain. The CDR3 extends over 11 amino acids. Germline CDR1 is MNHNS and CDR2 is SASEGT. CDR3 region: CASSEDGGLFF. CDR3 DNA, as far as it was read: TGTGCCAGCAGTGAAGACGGCGGG.

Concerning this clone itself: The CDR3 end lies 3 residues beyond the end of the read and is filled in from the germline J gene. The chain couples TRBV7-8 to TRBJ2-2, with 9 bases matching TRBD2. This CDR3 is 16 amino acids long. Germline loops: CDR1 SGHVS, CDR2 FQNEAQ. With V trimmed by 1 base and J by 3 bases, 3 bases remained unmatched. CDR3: CASSLVAGAYTGELFF. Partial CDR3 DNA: TGTGCCAGCAGCTTAGTAGCGGGGGCCTACACCGGGGAG.

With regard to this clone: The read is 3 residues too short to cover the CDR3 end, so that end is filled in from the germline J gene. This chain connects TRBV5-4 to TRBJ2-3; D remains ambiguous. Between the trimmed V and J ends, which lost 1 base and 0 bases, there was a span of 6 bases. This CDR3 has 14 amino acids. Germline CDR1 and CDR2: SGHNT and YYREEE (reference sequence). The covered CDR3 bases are TGTGCCAGCAGCTTGATTCTGAGCACAGATACG. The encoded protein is CASSLILSTDT. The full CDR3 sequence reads CASSLILSTDTQYF. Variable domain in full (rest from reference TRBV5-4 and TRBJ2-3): ETGVTQSPTHLIKTRGQQVTLRCSSQSGHNTVSWYQQALGQGPQFIFQYYREEENGRGNFPPRFSGLQFPNYSSELNVNALELDDSALYLCASSLILSTDTQYFGPGTRLTVL.

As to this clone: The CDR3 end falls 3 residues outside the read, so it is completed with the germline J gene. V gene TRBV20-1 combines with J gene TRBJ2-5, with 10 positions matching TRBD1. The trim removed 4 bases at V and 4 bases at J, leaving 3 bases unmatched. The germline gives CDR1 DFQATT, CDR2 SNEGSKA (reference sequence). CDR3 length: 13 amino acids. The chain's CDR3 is CSATWTGGETQYF. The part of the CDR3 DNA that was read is TGCAGTGCTACTTGGACAGGGGGAGAGACC.

CDR3 bases read: TGCGCCAGCAGCCCGGGGGGTCAGAACACCGGGGAG. Its translation is CASSPGGQNTGE. The full CDR3 is CASSPGGQNTGELFF. The chain recombines TRBV5-1 with TRBJ2-2, with 7 bases matching TRBD2. The missing CDR3 end, 3 residues past where the read stops, is filled in from the germline J gene. Unmatched junction bases numbered 4, after V lost 4 bases and J lost 1 base. The germline V gene encodes CDR1 SGHRS and CDR2 YFSETQ. This CDR3 region has 15 residues. The variable domain in full, with the rest retrieved from reference TRBV5-1 and TRBJ2-2, is KAGVTQTPRYLIKTRGQQVTLSCSPISGHRSVSWYQQTPGQGLQFLFEYFSETQRNKGNFPGRFSGRQFSNSRSEMNVSTLELGDSALYLCASSPGGQNTGELFFGEGSRLTVL.

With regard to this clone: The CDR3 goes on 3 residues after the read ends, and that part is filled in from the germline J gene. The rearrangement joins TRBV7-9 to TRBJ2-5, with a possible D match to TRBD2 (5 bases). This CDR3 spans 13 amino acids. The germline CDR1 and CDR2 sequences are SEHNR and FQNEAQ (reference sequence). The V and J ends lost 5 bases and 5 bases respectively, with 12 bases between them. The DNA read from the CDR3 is TGTGCCAGCAGCCCCCCGGGGTCTGAGACC. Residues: CASSPPGSET. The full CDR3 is CASSPPGSETQYF.

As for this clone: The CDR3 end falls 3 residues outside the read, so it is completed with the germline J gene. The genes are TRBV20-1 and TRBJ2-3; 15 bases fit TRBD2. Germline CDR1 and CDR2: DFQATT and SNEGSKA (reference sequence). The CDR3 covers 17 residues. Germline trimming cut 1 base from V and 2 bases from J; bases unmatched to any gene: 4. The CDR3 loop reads CSARVGTSGGSTDTQYF. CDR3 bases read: TGCAGTGCTAGAGTAGGGACTAGCGGGGGGTCCACAGATACG.

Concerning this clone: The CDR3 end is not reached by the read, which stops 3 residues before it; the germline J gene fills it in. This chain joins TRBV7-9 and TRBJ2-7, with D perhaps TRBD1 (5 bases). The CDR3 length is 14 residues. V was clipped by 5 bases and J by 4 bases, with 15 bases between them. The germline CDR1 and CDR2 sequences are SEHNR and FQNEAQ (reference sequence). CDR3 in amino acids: CASSQRDRSYEQYF. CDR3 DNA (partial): TGTGCCAGCAGCCAAAGAGACAGATCGTACGAG.

The part of the CDR3 DNA that was read is TGTGCCAGCAGTTTAATACAGGGCGACAATGAG. It codes for CASSLIQGDNE. The whole CDR3 protein is CASSLIQGDNEQFF. The V call is TRBV28, the J call TRBJ2-1; perhaps TRBD1 as D (6 bases). The read is 3 residues too short to cover the CDR3 end, so that end is filled in from the germline J gene. V was clipped by 2 bases and J by 5 bases, with 10 bases between them. The CDR3 runs 14 residues. Germline V gives CDR1 MDHEN, CDR2 SYDVKM.

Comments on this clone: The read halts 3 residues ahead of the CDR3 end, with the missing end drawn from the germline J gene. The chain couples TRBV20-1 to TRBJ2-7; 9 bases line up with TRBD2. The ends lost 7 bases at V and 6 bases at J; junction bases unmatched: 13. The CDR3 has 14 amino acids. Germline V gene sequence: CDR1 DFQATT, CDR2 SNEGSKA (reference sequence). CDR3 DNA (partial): TGCAGTGTCTTTAGTGCGGGGGGGCCATCCGAG. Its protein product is CSVFSAGGPSE. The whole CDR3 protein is CSVFSAGGPSEQYF.

The sequenced part of the CDR3 DNA is TGCAGTGCCCCAGAGAGTTGGGGGCAGAATCAGCCC. Protein sequence: CSAPESWGQNQP. The full CDR3 reads CSAPESWGQNQPQHF. This chain links TRBV20-1 with TRBJ1-5; D perhaps matches TRBD1 (6 bases). The read falls 3 residues short of the CDR3 end, and the missing part is taken from the germline J gene. Between the trimmed V and J ends, which lost 6 bases and 4 bases, there was a span of 19 bases. Germline V gene data show CDR1 as DFQATT and CDR2 as SNEGSKA (reference sequence). This CDR3 has 15 residues.

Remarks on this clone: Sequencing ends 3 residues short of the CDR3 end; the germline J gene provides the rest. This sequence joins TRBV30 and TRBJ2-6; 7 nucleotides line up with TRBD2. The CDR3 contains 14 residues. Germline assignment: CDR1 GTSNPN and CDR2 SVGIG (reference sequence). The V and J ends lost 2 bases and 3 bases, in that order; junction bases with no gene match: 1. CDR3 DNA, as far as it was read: TGTGCCTGGAGTTTAGCGGGTGGGGCCAACGTC. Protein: CAWSLAGGANV. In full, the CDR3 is CAWSLAGGANVLTF. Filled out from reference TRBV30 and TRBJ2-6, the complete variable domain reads SQTIHQWPATLVQPVGSPLSLECTVEGTSNPNLYWYRQAAGRGLQLLFYSVGIGQISSEVPQNLSASRPQDRQFILSSKKLLLSDSGFYLCAWSLAGGANVLTFGAGSRLTVL.

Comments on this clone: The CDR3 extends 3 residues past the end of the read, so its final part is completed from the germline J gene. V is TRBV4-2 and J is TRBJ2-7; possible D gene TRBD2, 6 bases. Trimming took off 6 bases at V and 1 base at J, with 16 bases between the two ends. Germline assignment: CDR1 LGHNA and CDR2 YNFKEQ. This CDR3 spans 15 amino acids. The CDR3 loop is CASRAVGGDSYEQYF. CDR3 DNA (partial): TGTGCCAGCAGGGCTGTCGGGGGTGATTCCTACGAG.

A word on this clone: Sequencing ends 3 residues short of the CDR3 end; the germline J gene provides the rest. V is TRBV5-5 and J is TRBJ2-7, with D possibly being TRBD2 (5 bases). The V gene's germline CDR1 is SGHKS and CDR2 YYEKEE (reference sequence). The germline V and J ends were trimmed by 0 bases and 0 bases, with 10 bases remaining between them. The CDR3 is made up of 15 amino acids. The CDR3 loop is CASSLADWSSYEQYF. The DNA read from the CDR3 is TGTGCCAGCAGCTTGGCGGACTGGAGCTCCTACGAG.

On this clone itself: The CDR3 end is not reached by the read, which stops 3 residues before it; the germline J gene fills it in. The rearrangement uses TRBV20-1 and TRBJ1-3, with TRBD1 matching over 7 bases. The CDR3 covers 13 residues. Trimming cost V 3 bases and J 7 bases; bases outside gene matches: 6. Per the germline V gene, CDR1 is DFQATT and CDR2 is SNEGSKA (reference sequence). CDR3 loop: CSARGSGGNTIYF. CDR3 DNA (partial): TGCAGTGCTAGGGGGTCAGGGGGGAACACC.

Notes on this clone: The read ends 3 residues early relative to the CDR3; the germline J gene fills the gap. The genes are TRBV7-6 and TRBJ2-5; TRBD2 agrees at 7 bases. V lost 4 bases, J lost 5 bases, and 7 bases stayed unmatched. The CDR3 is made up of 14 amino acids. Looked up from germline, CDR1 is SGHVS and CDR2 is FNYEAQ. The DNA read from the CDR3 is TGTGCCAGCAGCTCAGGGAGGGTTTGGGAGACC. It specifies CASSSGRVWET. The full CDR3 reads CASSSGRVWETQYF.

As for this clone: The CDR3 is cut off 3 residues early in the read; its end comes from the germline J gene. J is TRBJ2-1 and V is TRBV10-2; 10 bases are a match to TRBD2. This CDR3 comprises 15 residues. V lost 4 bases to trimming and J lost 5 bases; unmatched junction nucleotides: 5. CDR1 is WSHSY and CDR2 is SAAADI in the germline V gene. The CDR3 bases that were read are TGCGCCAGCAGTGGAGTAGCGGGGGGCCACAATGAG. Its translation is CASSGVAGGHNE. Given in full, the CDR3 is CASSGVAGGHNEQFF.

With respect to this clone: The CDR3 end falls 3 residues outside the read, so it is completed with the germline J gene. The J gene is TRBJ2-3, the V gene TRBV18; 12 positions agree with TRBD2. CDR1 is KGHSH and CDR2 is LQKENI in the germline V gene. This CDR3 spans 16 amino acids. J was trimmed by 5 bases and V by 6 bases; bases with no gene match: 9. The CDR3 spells CASSPLAGGPGDTQYF. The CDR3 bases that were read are TGTGCCAGCTCGCCTCTAGCGGGGGGGCCCGGAGATACG.

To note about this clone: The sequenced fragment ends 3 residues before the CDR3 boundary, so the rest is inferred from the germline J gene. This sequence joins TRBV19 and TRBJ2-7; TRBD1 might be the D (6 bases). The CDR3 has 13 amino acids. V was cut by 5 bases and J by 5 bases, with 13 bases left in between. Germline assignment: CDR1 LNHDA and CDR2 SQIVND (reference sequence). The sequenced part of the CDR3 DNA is TGTGCCAGTAGTCCCTGGGACATTCACGAG. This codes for CASSPWDIHE. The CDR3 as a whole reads CASSPWDIHEQYF.

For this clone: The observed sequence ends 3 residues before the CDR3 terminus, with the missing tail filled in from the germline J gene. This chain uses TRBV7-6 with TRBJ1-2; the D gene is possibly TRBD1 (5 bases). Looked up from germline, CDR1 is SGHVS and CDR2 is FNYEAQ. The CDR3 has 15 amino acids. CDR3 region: CASSLEVQGVSDYTF. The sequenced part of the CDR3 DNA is TGTGCCAGCAGCTTAGAGGTTCAGGGAGTGAGTGAC.

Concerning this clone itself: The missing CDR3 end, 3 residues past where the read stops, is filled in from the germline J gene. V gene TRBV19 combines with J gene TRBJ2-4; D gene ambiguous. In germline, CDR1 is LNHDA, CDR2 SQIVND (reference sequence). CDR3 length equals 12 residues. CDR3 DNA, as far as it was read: TGTGCCTCCCGAACGGTTAACTATGGT. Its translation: CASRTVNYG. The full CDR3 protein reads CASRTVNYGQYF.

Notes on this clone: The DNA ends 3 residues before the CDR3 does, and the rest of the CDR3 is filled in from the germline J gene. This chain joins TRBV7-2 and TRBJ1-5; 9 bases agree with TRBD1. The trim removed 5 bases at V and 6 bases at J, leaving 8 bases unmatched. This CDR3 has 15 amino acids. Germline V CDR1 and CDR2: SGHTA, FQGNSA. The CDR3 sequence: CASSIYRDRVQPQHF. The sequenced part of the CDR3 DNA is TGTGCCAGCAGCATTTACCGGGACAGGGTTCAGCCC.